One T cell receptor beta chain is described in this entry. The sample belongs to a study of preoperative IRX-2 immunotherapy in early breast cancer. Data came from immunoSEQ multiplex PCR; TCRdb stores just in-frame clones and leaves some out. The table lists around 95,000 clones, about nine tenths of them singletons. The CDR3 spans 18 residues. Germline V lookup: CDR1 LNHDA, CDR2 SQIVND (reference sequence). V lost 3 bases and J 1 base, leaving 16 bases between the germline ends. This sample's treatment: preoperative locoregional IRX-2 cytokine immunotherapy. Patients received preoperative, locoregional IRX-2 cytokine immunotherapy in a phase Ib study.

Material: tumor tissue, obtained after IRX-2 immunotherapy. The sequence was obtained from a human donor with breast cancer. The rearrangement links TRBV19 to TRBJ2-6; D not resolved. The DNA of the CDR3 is TGTGCCAGTAGTATCATGTCAGAACAATATTCTGGGGCCAACGTCCTGACTTTC. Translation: CASSIMSEQYSGANVLTF.